The rows below give T cell receptor beta chains drawn from one sample of a study of T cells in Graves' hyperthyroidism and ophthalmopathy. TCRdb redid the calling of the multiplex PCR reads with MiXCR, one entry per CDR3 protein. The top ten clones hold over 10% of a sample with hundreds of thousands of distinct CDR3 sequences, roughly 15% of them seen once. Sequenced material: blood. Receptors originate from a man aged 18 to 30 with Graves' ophthalmopathy. The CDR3 runs from the conserved cysteine through the conserved F or W. The D gene is left open where the match is weak. A clone size is listed for some rows: how often the clone was seen (once, few, many), or a class if it is expanded.

d_call | j_call | clone_size | v_call | cdr3_aa | cdr3_nt
TRBD2 | TRBJ2-3 | many | TRBV2 | CASRRSGGALDTQYF | TGTGCCAGCAGAAGGAGCGGGGGGGCCTTAGATACGCAGTATTTT
NA | TRBJ2-1 | many | TRBV10-3 | CAISESSQGRNEQFF | TGTGCCATCAGTGAGTCGAGTCAGGGCCGGAATGAGCAGTTCTTC
NA | TRBJ2-3 | NA | TRBV6-5 | CASSYSYPTRFDTQYF | TGTGCCAGCAGTTACTCGTATCCTACTAGGTTTGATACGCAGTATTTT
NA | TRBJ2-3 | few | TRBV19 | CASSLPNSYTDTQYF | TGTGCCAGTAGCCTACCTAATTCTTACACAGATACGCAGTATTTT
NA | TRBJ2-1 | few | TRBV19 | CASSIGHLAVPSYNEQFF | TGTGCCAGTAGTATAGGGCACTTGGCGGTACCCTCCTACAATGAGCAGTTCTTC
NA | TRBJ2-1 | many | TRBV24-1 | CATSEPRDYNEQFF | TGTGCCACCAGTGAACCTCGGGACTACAATGAGCAGTTCTTC
NA | TRBJ1-2 | many | TRBV29-1 | CSVEDLGKGHYGYTF | TGCAGCGTTGAAGATCTCGGAAAGGGTCACTATGGCTACACCTTC
TRBD2 | TRBJ2-1 | many | TRBV20-1 | CSARGVAGGRNEQFF | TGCAGTGCTAGAGGGGTAGCGGGGGGGCGTAATGAGCAGTTCTTC
NA | TRBJ2-7 | many | TRBV28 | CASSLPQTSLDEQYF | TGTGCCAGCAGCCTACCCCAGACAAGTCTGGACGAGCAGTACTTC
TRBD2 | TRBJ2-5 | few | TRBV19 | CASMGGRSETQYF | TGTGCCAGTATGGGCGGGAGATCAGAGACCCAGTACTTC
TRBD1 | TRBJ1-4 | NA | TRBV29-1 | CSVEENRGEKLFF | TGCAGCGTTGAAGAAAACAGGGGAGAAAAACTGTTTTTT
NA | TRBJ2-3 | few | TRBV2 | CASRGAGLGDTQYF | TGTGCCAGCAGGGGTGCAGGGCTGGGGGATACGCAGTATTTT
NA | TRBJ1-2 | many | TRBV5-1 | CASTRENSRDYGYTF | TGCGCCAGCACCCGGGAAAACTCAAGGGACTATGGCTACACCTTC
TRBD1 | TRBJ2-5 | NA | TRBV25-1 | CASSDDRTGQETQYF | TGTGCCAGCAGTGACGATCGGACAGGGCAAGAGACCCAGTACTTC
NA | TRBJ1-2 | NA | TRBV4-1 | CASSRVSRDAVWDGYTF | TGCGCCAGCAGCCGAGTGTCCCGGGACGCCGTATGGGATGGCTACACCTTC
TRBD2 | TRBJ2-7 | many | TRBV13 | CASSPSGGRPYEQYF | TGTGCCAGCAGCCCCTCGGGAGGCAGACCCTACGAGCAGTACTTC
TRBD1 | TRBJ2-7 | many | TRBV11-2 | CASSFGQGSYYEQYF | TGTGCCAGCAGCTTCGGACAGGGGTCTTACTACGAGCAGTACTTC
NA | TRBJ1-1 | many | TRBV30 | CAWSVLWSLRAGTEAFF | TGTGCCTGGAGTGTACTATGGTCCTTACGAGCGGGCACTGAAGCTTTCTTT
NA | TRBJ2-7 | many | TRBV24-1 | CATATGPGTDEQYF | TGTGCCACCGCAACTGGCCCCGGAACCGACGAGCAGTACTTC
NA | TRBJ1-1 | many | TRBV5-1 | CASSLETPNTEAFF | TGCGCCAGCAGCTTGGAGACACCGAACACTGAAGCTTTCTTT
NA | TRBJ2-3 | few | TRBV11-3 | CASSLDGPGDTQYF | TGTGCCAGCAGCTTAGATGGACCCGGAGATACGCAGTATTTT
TRBD1 | TRBJ1-5 | many | TRBV27 | CASNPYTDRGLSNQPQHF | TGTGCCAGCAACCCCTATACTGACAGGGGGCTTAGCAATCAGCCCCAGCATTTT
NA | TRBJ1-5 | many | TRBV6-6 | CASSWGQGPGGGGPQHF | TGTGCCAGCAGTTGGGGTCAAGGTCCCGGTGGGGGGGGGCCCCAGCATTTT
NA | TRBJ1-1 | many | TRBV11-1 | CASGGTEYGEAFF | TGTGCCAGCGGTGGTACGGAATATGGTGAAGCTTTCTTT
NA | TRBJ2-5 | many | TRBV20-1 | CSARVLRGVETQYF | TGCAGTGCTAGAGTGCTACGGGGCGTCGAGACCCAGTACTTC
NA | TRBJ2-6 | many | TRBV20-1 | CSARQTSGANVLTF | TGCAGTGCTCGACAGACCTCTGGGGCCAACGTCCTGACTTTC
TRBD2 | TRBJ2-7 | few | TRBV30 | CAWSVPKGLADPAGEQYF | TGTGCCTGGAGTGTACCCAAAGGACTAGCGGACCCTGCGGGAGAGCAGTACTTC
NA | TRBJ2-2 | many | TRBV7-9 | CASIFAWERINTGELFF | TGTGCCAGCATATTCGCTTGGGAACGAATTAACACCGGGGAGCTGTTTTTT
TRBD1 | TRBJ2-3 | NA | TRBV6-4 | CASSDGVQGADTQYF | TGTGCCAGCAGTGACGGGGTACAGGGGGCAGATACGCAGTATTTT
NA | TRBJ2-1 | many | TRBV11-1 | CASSRGRGNEQFF | TGTGCCAGCAGCCGGGGCAGAGGCAATGAGCAGTTCTTC
TRBD1 | TRBJ1-2 | NA | TRBV20-1 | CSATPGGLSYGYTF | TGCAGTGCCACTCCAGGGGGCCTTTCCTATGGCTACACCTTC
NA | TRBJ2-1 | few | TRBV6-1 | CASRNSEQFF | TGTGCCAGCCGAAACAGTGAGCAGTTCTTC
TRBD2 | TRBJ2-1 | NA | TRBV12-3/TRBV12-4 | CASTGLAGNNEQFF | TGTGCCAGCACGGGACTAGCGGGAAACAATGAGCAGTTCTTC